The present entry profiles one T cell receptor (beta chain) with its context. This clonotype showed up many times. What this receptor recognizes is not known. Base qualities are not at hand, and no much larger clone is one base apart. The method behind the library was PCR. The sequencing machine was an Illumina HiSeq 2500. To normalize quantification of the TCRbeta repertoire, the TCR libraries were built with molecular barcoding that relied on unique molecular identifiers. TCRdb reworked the public reads: Q25 trimming with fastp, MiXCR clone assembly, productive beta chains retained. For every CDR3 protein sequence, its rows merge into one entry that carries the most common genes and DNA. This sample lists hundreds of thousands of distinct CDR3 sequences; just over 7.5% were detected once. The ten largest clones represent approximately 9.6% of the sample. This sample stems from a study of T-cell reconstitution after alpha-beta-depleted transplantation in children (dated by TCRdb to the mid-2010s). As for the study more broadly: Using TCR repertoire profiling, the study quantitatively followed how T-cell immune reconstitution unfolded in children after TCRalphabeta/CD19-depleted allogeneic hematopoietic cell transplantation. On the study overall, not on this receptor specifically: Apparently early alphabetaT-cell count recovery about two months after transplant reportedly relied on only several hundred rapidly expanded clones derived from non-depleted graft cells. In some patients, the high TCRbeta diversity seen at day 60 was put down to recipient T cells and intrathymic progenitors that had survived conditioning. Hyperexpanded clone frequencies declined over subsequent months; after one year, T-cell counts and TCRbeta diversity were mostly attributed to newly produced T cells.

The treatment or condition label, as the study defines it: allogeneic hematopoietic cell transplantation with graft depleted of TCRalphabeta T cells and CD19 B cells. The children who served as transplant recipients had been given grafts of TCRalphabeta/CD19-depleted allogeneic hematopoietic cells. The junction shows trimming of 7 bases on V and 6 bases on J, and the gene matches do not reach 6 bases of it. The CDR3 contains 12 residues, cysteine and phenylalanine counted. Only CDR3 DNA remains: 36 bases, in frame from the first base. Here the sequenced sample was peripheral blood, taken 360 days after TCRalphabeta/CD19-depleted stem cell transplant. This chain joins TRBV12-3 or TRBV12-4 to TRBJ2-7, with TRBD2 identical over 7 junction bases. The clonotype comes from a female patient younger than 10 who had a stem cell transplant for Fanconi anemia, so the T cells may come from the graft donor. The sequence in DNA is TGTGCCAGCACTGGGGGGGGGTTCGAGCAGTACTTC. Protein translation: CASTGGGFEQYF.